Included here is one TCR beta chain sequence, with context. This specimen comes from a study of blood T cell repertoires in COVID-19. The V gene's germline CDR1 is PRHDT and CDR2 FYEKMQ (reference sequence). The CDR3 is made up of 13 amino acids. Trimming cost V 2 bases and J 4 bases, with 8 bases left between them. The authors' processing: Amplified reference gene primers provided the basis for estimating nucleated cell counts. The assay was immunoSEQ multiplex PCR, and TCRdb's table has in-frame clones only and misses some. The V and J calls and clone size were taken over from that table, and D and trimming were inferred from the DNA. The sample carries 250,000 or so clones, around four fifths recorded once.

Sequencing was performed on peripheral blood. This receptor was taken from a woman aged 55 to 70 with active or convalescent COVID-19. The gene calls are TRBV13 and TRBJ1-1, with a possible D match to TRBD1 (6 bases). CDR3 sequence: CASSLRRGTEAFF. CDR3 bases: TGTGCCAGCAGCTTACGCAGGGGCACTGAAGCTTTCTTT.